The next 3 T cell receptor beta chains were all read from a single sample in a study of T cell responses to AZD1222 COVID-19 vaccine. Sequencing was performed with immunoSEQ multiplex PCR; in TCRdb, only in-frame clones are kept and a portion is missing. The data show 65,000 to 85,000 clones, with approximately 90% seen just once and approximately 11% held by the top ten. The sample in question was peripheral blood, obtained on day 0 of AZD1222 vaccination. The receptors here all came from an adult in good health.

The genes are TRBV5-1 and TRBJ2-2; a possible D gene is TRBD2 (6 bases). This CDR3 is 14 amino acids long. Germline CDR1 SGHRS, CDR2 YFSETQ. Trimming cost V 2 bases and J 9 bases, with 14 bases left between them. This CDR3 reads CASSLTGAGRELFF. As DNA, the CDR3 is TGCGCCAGCAGCTTAACTGGTGCGGGGCGGGAGCTGTTTTTT.

The rearrangement links TRBV3-1 (or the pseudogene TRBV3-2) to TRBJ1-1; the D gene is possibly TRBD1 (6 bases). Germline V gives CDR1 LGHDT, CDR2 YNNKEL (reference sequence). V was pared by 1 base and J by 1 base, with 13 bases between. The CDR3 has 16 residues. The CDR3 protein is CASSQAPGDGNTEAFF. CDR3 in DNA: TGTGCCAGCAGCCAAGCTCCAGGGGATGGGAACACTGAAGCTTTCTTT.

This chain uses TRBV27 with TRBJ2-7; TRBD1 is a possible D gene (6 bases). Germline CDR1 is MNHEY and CDR2 is SMNVEV (reference sequence). V shed 3 bases and J shed 7 bases, with 13 bases lying between them. The length of the CDR3 is 13 residues. CDR3 region: CASSLTGLGEQYV. The CDR3 DNA is TGTGCCAGCAGTTTGACAGGTTTGGGGGAGCAGTACGTC.